This TCR beta chain derives from a study of OX40 agonist ivuxolimab in advanced cancers. Study context: The drug used for patients, ivuxolimab, was an agonistic anti-OX40 (CD134) antibody. Dose-escalation subjects each had hepatocellular carcinoma, melanoma, renal cell or head and neck cancer.

This table comes from immunoSEQ multiplex PCR, and its TCRdb copy is limited to in-frame clones, with some not included. The sample lists under 20,000 clones, around 86% seen once, with about 14% in the top ten. The count of this clone is one. CDR1 is MNHNS and CDR2 is SASEGT in the germline V gene. V dropped 5 bases and J dropped 0 bases, with 11 bases sitting between them. This CDR3 is built from 15 residues. V and J are TRBV6-1 and TRBJ1-5; D might be TRBD1 (5 bases). Sequencing used CD4+ or CD8+ T cells sorted from blood, obtained in a trial of the OX40 agonist ivuxolimab. The receptor comes from an adult with an advanced solid tumor such as melanoma, head and neck, liver or kidney cancer. The DNA of the CDR3 is TGTGCCAGCAGTTTGACAGATAATAGCAATCAGCCCCAGCATTTT. Translation: CASSLTDNSNQPQHF.